The sample holds many counts of the clone carrying this T cell receptor beta chain. The antigen is unknown. The entry originates in a study of identical twins. The CDR3 spans 13 residues. Looked up from germline, CDR1 is SQVTM and CDR2 is ANQGSEA. Trimming took 7 bases from V and 6 from J; bases not matched to a gene: 3. Study results and limitations: Cross-sectional statistics, not tracking of the same donors, supported the conclusions.

From the 5' RACE reads, TCRdb called clonotypes with MiXCR, one entry per CDR3 protein. The sample records 550,000 to 700,000 distinct CDR3 sequences, approximately 21% being singletons. This same sample was also taken into another study, of T cells expressing NK-cell markers. That study reports: The study sequenced eight donors, seven HCMV-seropositive and one seronegative. About 6 donors had dominant NKG2C+ clonotypes that comprised roughly 1.0-7.0% of their CD8+ T cells.

This TCR came from a woman aged 18-29 years in good health. What was sequenced was PBMCs. The V and J genes are TRBV29-1 and TRBJ2-1, with 13 positions matching TRBD2. For the CDR3, the DNA is TGCAGCGCCGGACTAGCGGGAGTCAATGAGCAGTTCTTC. Protein sequence: CSAGLAGVNEQFF.